This T cell receptor (beta chain) comes out of a study of T cells after posttransplantation cyclophosphamide. Measured with immunoSEQ multiplex PCR; TCRdb has only the in-frame clones, and not every one. The data contain about 52,000 clones, 94% of them singletons. Per germline, CDR1 SNHLY and CDR2 FYNNEI. The CDR3 sequence is 13 residues long. V was pared by 6 bases and J by 12 bases, with 15 bases between. This receptor was taken from a woman aged 25 to 45 in good health and a related stem cell transplant donor. Sequenced sample: PBMCs. The genes are TRBV2 and TRBJ1-6; D not certain. This CDR3 reads CASRGGEIRPLHF. The CDR3 nucleotides read TGTGCCAGCAGGGGCGGGGAGATAAGACCCCTCCACTTT.